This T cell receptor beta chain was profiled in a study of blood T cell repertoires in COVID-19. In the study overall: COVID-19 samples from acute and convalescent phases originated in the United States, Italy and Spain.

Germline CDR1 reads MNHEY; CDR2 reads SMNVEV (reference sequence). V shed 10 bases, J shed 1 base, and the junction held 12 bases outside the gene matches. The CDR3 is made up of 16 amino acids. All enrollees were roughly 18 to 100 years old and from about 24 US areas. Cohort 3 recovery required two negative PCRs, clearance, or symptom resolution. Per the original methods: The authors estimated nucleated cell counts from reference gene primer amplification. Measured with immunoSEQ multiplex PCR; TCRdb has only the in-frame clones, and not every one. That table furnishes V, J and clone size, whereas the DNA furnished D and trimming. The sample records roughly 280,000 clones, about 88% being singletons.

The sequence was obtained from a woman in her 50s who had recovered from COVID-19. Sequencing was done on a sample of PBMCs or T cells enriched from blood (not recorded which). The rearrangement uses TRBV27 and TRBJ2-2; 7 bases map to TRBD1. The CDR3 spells CATFSFDRVNTGELFF. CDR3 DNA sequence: TGTGCCACCTTTTCCTTTGACAGGGTGAACACCGGGGAGCTGTTTTTT.